These 14 T cell receptor beta chains were all obtained from the same sample, sequenced in a study of control samples from healthy donors and cancer patients. Sequencing used immunoSEQ multiplex PCR; TCRdb keeps in-frame clones, though not all of them. Of about 120,000 clones in the sample, 93% were seen once. Sequenced: blood. The receptors here all came from a man younger than 40 in good health.

This chain links TRBV11-2 with TRBJ1-2, with D uncertain. The CDR3 loop spans 14 amino acids. The V gene's germline CDR1 is SGHAT and CDR2 FQNNGV. V was shortened by 1 base and J by 5 bases, with 11 bases between the two germline ends. CDR3 in amino acids: CASSLGTGDYGYTF. CDR3 in DNA: TGTGCCAGCAGCTTAGGGACGGGAGATTATGGCTACACCTTC. Together with reference TRBV11-2 and TRBJ1-2, the CDR3 gives the full variable domain: EAGVAQSPRYKIIEKRQSVAFWCNPISGHATLYWYQQILGQGPKLLIQFQNNGVVDDSQLPKDRFSAERLKGVDSTLKIQPAKLEDSAVYLCASSLGTGDYGYTFGSGTRLTVV.

The rearrangement uses TRBV6-5 and TRBJ1-3; unclear D gene. The germline V gene has CDR1 MNHEY and CDR2 SVGAGI. Trimming shortened V by 6 bases and J by 0 bases, and 9 bases separated the two germline ends. This CDR3 has 14 amino acids. CDR3 nucleotides: TGTGCCAGCAGGGCAAGTTACTCTGGAAACACCATATATTTT. It yields the protein CASRASYSGNTIYF.

The chain has TRBV9 and TRBJ1-6; D is unclear. Germline V lookup: CDR1 SGDLS, CDR2 YYNGEE. V was cut by 0 bases and J by 9 bases, with 16 bases left in between. The CDR3 length is 16 residues. Here the CDR3 DNA reads TGTGCCAGCAGCGTAGGTGTAGACCCCTCCAGTTCACCCCTCCACTTT. This codes for CASSVGVDPSSSPLHF.

A single count supports this clone. This chain joins TRBV19 and TRBJ2-5, with D maybe TRBD2 (6 bases). Germline CDR1 reads LNHDA; CDR2 reads SQIVND (reference sequence). The CDR3 is made up of 14 amino acids. The V end lost 2 bases, the J end lost 5 bases, and 12 bases lay between the germline ends. CDR3 region: CASSIWGSGETQYF. Written as DNA, the CDR3 is TGTGCCAGTAGTATATGGGGGAGCGGGGAGACCCAGTACTTC.

The chain joins TRBV24-1 to TRBJ2-2; possibly TRBD1 for D (5 bases). The V and J ends lost 0 bases and 3 bases respectively, with 10 bases between them. CDR1 and CDR2 from the germline V gene are KGHDR and SFDVKD. The CDR3 spans 16 residues. The CDR3 sequence is CATSDLPGFDTGELFF. The DNA of the CDR3 is TGTGCCACCAGTGATTTGCCAGGGTTCGACACCGGGGAGCTGTTTTTT.

The chain is built from TRBV4-1 and TRBJ2-7, with 11 bases aligning to TRBD1. The germline CDR1 and CDR2 sequences are MGHRA and YSYEKL. Trimming cost V 4 bases and J 4 bases; bases outside gene matches: 6. This CDR3 region has 15 residues. The CDR3 bases are TGCGCCAGCAGCCTCGGGACAGGGGGACTATACGAGCAGTACGTC. Protein sequence: CASSLGTGGLYEQYV.

The rearrangement uses TRBV27 and TRBJ1-2, with D maybe TRBD1 (6 bases). V was pared by 2 bases and J by 2 bases, with 12 bases between. Looked up from germline, CDR1 is MNHEY and CDR2 is SMNVEV (reference sequence). CDR3 length equals 15 residues. The CDR3 sequence is CASSLKGRGNYGYTF. As DNA, the CDR3 is TGTGCCAGCAGTTTAAAGGGCAGGGGAAACTATGGCTACACCTTC.

V is TRBV27 and J is TRBJ1-1; the D gene is possibly TRBD1 (5 bases). The germline V gene has CDR1 MNHEY and CDR2 SMNVEV (reference sequence). Between the trimmed V and J ends, which lost 1 base and 4 bases, there was a span of 19 bases. This CDR3 has 17 amino acids. The CDR3 coding sequence is TGTGCCAGCAGTTTATTAGGGGAGAGGGGTAGCGGCACTGAAGCTTTCTTT. Translating it yields CASSLLGERGSGTEAFF.

J is TRBJ1-2 and V is TRBV5-1; perhaps TRBD1 as D (6 bases). The V gene lost 1 base and the J gene lost 0 bases, with 10 bases spanning the gap. Germline V CDR1 and CDR2: SGHRS, YFSETQ. The CDR3 contains 15 residues. The CDR3 is CASSLSRTANYGYTF. The CDR3 DNA reads TGCGCCAGCAGCTTGAGTAGGACAGCTAACTATGGCTACACCTTC.

The V gene is TRBV5-1, the J gene TRBJ2-5; 11 bases are a match to TRBD2. This CDR3 is built from 16 residues. Germline CDR1 and CDR2: SGHRS and YFSETQ. V dropped 9 bases and J dropped 3; count of bases not matched to a gene: 13. This chain's CDR3 is CATARSSGGIEETQYF. The CDR3 nucleotides read TGCGCCACCGCCCGATCTAGCGGGGGGATCGAAGAGACCCAGTACTTC.

The CDR3 coding sequence is TGTGCCAGCAGCTTATTGGCAGGGGAAGGCCAGCCCCAGCATTTT. It encodes CASSLLAGEGQPQHF. The chain couples TRBV11-2 to TRBJ1-5, with D maybe TRBD1 (6 bases). Trimming took off 2 bases at V and 7 bases at J, with 15 bases between the two ends. Germline V gene sequence: CDR1 SGHAT, CDR2 FQNNGV. The CDR3 is 15 residues long.

Comments on this clone: Other DNA sequences within the sample encode an identical CDR3. V usage is TRBV6-6 and J usage is TRBJ2-6; D not certain. This CDR3 comprises 18 residues. Per germline, CDR1 MNHNY and CDR2 SVGAGI (reference sequence). Deletions cut 5 bases from V and 4 bases from J, with 21 bases between. The CDR3: CASSLRDGAGAGANVLTF. In nucleotides, the CDR3 is TGTGCCAGCAGTCTCCGAGACGGCGCCGGCGCGGGGGCCAACGTCCTGACTTTC.

This sequence joins TRBV11-2 and TRBJ1-5, with D unclear. CDR1 and CDR2 (germline): SGHAT, FQNNGV. Trimming left V 5 bases short and J 4 bases short, with 9 bases between. The CDR3 totals 13 residues. The DNA for the CDR3 is TGTGCCAGCAGCCCCGATCGGAATCAGCCCCAGCATTTT. Protein sequence: CASSPDRNQPQHF.

The chain joins TRBV11-3 to TRBJ2-2, with D uncertain. The CDR3 length is 14 residues. CDR1 is SGHNT and CDR2 is YENEEA in the germline V gene. V lost 1 base to trimming and J lost 3 bases, with 6 bases between them. This CDR3 reads CASSLGVYTGELFF. The CDR3 coding sequence is TGTGCCAGCAGCTTAGGAGTATACACCGGGGAGCTGTTTTTT.